A selection of T cell receptor beta chains follows, all from one sample in a study of T cell repertoires in cytomegalovirus infection. TCRdb analysed the reads with MiXCR anew, one entry per CDR3 protein. This sample has approximately 400,000 distinct CDR3 sequences; around 32% occur once, and the top ten carry around 13%. The sequenced material came from PBMCs. The receptor set was obtained from a human donor in good health (CMV status not recorded). Some clones in this sample may be carry-over from other donors' samples. CDR3s leave out the opening cysteine and the closing phenylalanine or tryptophan.

>TRBV2|12
ASTEGLNTGELF
>TRBV12-3/TRBV12-4|11
ASSLRGINIQY
>TRBV7-8|14
ASKSAVDYRKLTQY
>TRBV6-6|11
ASGRSFRDEQY
>TRBV11-2|14
ASSSRGVAGRETQY
>TRBV23-1|11
ASSQSGTTEAF
>TRBV7-6|13
ASSSPGGTYNEQF
>TRBV7-6|11
ASSLDPRRDAF
>TRBV7-6|13
ASSPILGEEETQY
>TRBV11-2|13
GSKRTDPGWITQS
>TRBV18|16
ASSPPLLSGGTYNEQF
>TRBV29-1|11
SVWDRDRVGYP
>TRBV24-1|11
ATMGLASGELF